These T cell receptor beta chains were read from a single sample in a study of T-cell reconstitution after alpha-beta-depleted transplantation in children. TCRdb independently ran MiXCR on the PCR reads; one entry per CDR3 protein. The sample includes about 580,000 distinct CDR3 sequences, approximately 30% of them seen just once. The sequencing used PBMCs, collected before TCRalphabeta/CD19-depleted stem cell transplant. Source of these receptors: a boy less than two years old with Wiskott-Aldrich syndrome, due to receive a stem cell transplant. The CDR3 runs from the conserved cysteine through the conserved F or W. D genes are given only for firm matches. Only part of the rows carry a size: once, few, many, or a class if the clone is expanded.

cdr3_length	j_call	v_call	d_call	clone_size	cdr3_nt	cdr3_aa
18	TRBJ2-5	TRBV14	TRBD2	few	TGTGCCAGCAGCCAAGAAGGGATTAGGGCGGGAGTACAGGAGACCCAGTACTTC	CASSQEGIRAGVQETQYF
13	TRBJ2-1	TRBV4-2	.	.	TGTGCCAGCAGCCCCAACGGGGAGTATGAGCAGTTCTTC	CASSPNGEYEQFF
12	TRBJ1-4	TRBV7-9	.	.	TGTGCCAGCAGCTCTAAGAATGAAAAACTGTTTTTT	CASSSKNEKLFF
15	TRBJ1-2	TRBV5-1	TRBD1	.	TGCGCCAGCAGCACGGACAGGCCCTACTTCTATGGCTACACCTTC	CASSTDRPYFYGYTF
15	TRBJ1-6	TRBV27	TRBD1	few	TGTGCCAGCAGGTCCGGACAGGGAAATAATTCACCCCTCCACTTT	CASRSGQGNNSPLHF
14	TRBJ2-7	TRBV9	.	.	TGTGCCAGCAGCGTCTTTTCGAACTCCTACGAGCAGTACTTC	CASSVFSNSYEQYF
18	TRBJ2-4	TRBV4-2	TRBD2	.	TGTGCCAGCAGCCAAGTTTCTAGCGGGACTCTTCCCAAAAACATTCAGTACTTC	CASSQVSSGTLPKNIQYF
13	TRBJ1-1	TRBV14	.	.	TGTGCCAGCAGCTATGCAGGGAACACTGAAGCTTTCTTT	CASSYAGNTEAFF
19	TRBJ2-5	TRBV20-1	TRBD1	.	TGCAGTGCTAGCCGTATTGAACCCCTCGCGGACAGGTTGCAAGAGACCCAGTACTTC	CSASRIEPLADRLQETQYF
14	TRBJ2-7	TRBV7-8	.	.	TGTGCCAGCAGCTCGCTACAGGGACGCTACGAGCAGTACTTC	CASSSLQGRYEQYF
14	TRBJ1-3	TRBV20-1	TRBD1	.	TGCAGTGCTCGGACAGGGCGGCGTGGAAACACCATATATTTT	CSARTGRRGNTIYF
14	TRBJ2-3	TRBV12-3/TRBV12-4	.	few	TGTGCCAGCAGTTTACGGGGGTTCACAGATACGCAGTATTTT	CASSLRGFTDTQYF
14	TRBJ2-1	TRBV24-1	.	.	TGTGCCACCAGTGACCGGACAGCGACCAATGAGCAGTTCTTC	CATSDRTATNEQFF
14	TRBJ2-7	TRBV11-2	TRBD2	few	TGTGCCAGCAGCCCAACGGGAGGACTCTACGAGCAGTACTTC	CASSPTGGLYEQYF
17	TRBJ2-1	TRBV20-1	TRBD1	.	TGCAGTGCCCGCCGGGACCGGGACAGGATCACCTACAATGAGCAGTTCTTC	CSARRDRDRITYNEQFF
16	TRBJ2-3	TRBV10-3	.	.	TGTGCCATCAGTGAGTCGACTGGGTATCGCGCAGATACGCAGTATTTT	CAISESTGYRADTQYF
16	TRBJ1-2	TRBV11-2	.	.	TGTGCCAGCAGCTTTAACCCGGCAGGGTCTAACTATGGCTACACCTTC	CASSFNPAGSNYGYTF
11	TRBJ2-2	TRBV5-1	.	few	TGCGCCAGCAGCCGGGCCGGGGAGCTGTTTTTT	CASSRAGELFF
13	TRBJ2-7	TRBV5-1	.	.	TGCGCCAGCAGCGAAGGCGCGAGCTACGAGCAGTACTTC	CASSEGASYEQYF
16	TRBJ2-2	TRBV7-2	TRBD1	.	TGTGCCAGCAGCGTCCGCCAGGGGGCGCTTAACGGGGAGCTGTTTTTT	CASSVRQGALNGELFF
16	TRBJ2-2	TRBV30	.	.	TGTGCCTGGAGAAGTGGTATAGGGGGTAACACCGGGGAGCTGTTTTTT	CAWRSGIGGNTGELFF
15	TRBJ2-5	TRBV12-3/TRBV12-4	TRBD1	.	TGTGCCAGCAGGGTGGACAGGGGGCGAGGAGAGACCCAGTACTTC	CASRVDRGRGETQYF
13	TRBJ2-7	TRBV5-5	.	.	TGTGCCAGCAGCTCAGCACTAGGAAGCGAGCAGTACTTC	CASSSALGSEQYF
15	TRBJ1-3	TRBV6-1	TRBD1	.	TGTGCCAGCAGTCCTCGGGACAGCTCTGGAAACACCATATATTTT	CASSPRDSSGNTIYF
14	TRBJ2-3	TRBV5-6	.	.	TGTGCCAGCAGCCTGGGAGCACCGGGGGATACGCAGTATTTT	CASSLGAPGDTQYF
15	TRBJ1-4	TRBV6-5	.	.	TGTGCCAGCAGTTACGGACACACAACTAATGAAAAACTGTTTTTT	CASSYGHTTNEKLFF
16	TRBJ2-2	TRBV20-1	.	few	TGCAGTGCTAGAGAAGCAGGACACCTGAACACCGGGGAGCTGTTTTTT	CSAREAGHLNTGELFF
14	TRBJ1-6	TRBV5-1	.	.	TGCGCCAGCAGCGTTGGAAACCGGGAGTCGCCCCTCCACTTT	CASSVGNRESPLHF
16	TRBJ2-5	TRBV15	.	few	TGTGCCACCAGCAGAGCCGGGCAGTCCCTCCAAGAGACCCAGTACTTC	CATSRAGQSLQETQYF
13	TRBJ2-7	TRBV29-1	TRBD2	.	TGCAGCGGGCTGAGCGGGAGTGGTTACGAGCAGTACTTC	CSGLSGSGYEQYF
12	TRBJ2-5	TRBV28	.	.	TGTGCCAGCAGTTTTTCTGAAGTGACCCAGTACTTC	CASSFSEVTQYF
15	TRBJ2-3	TRBV4-1	.	few	TGCGCCAGCAGCAGTCCCGGGACCTTCACAGATACGCAGTATTTT	CASSSPGTFTDTQYF
14	TRBJ2-2	TRBV12-3/TRBV12-4	.	.	TGTGCCAGCAGTTTGACAGAAAACACCGGGGAGCTGTTTTTT	CASSLTENTGELFF
11	TRBJ2-5	TRBV7-9	.	many	TGTGCCAGCACCCGATCGTGGACCCAGTACTTC	CASTRSWTQYF
14	TRBJ2-3	TRBV5-1	.	few	TGCGCCAGCAGCCATCATGATGAGACAGATACGCAGTATTTT	CASSHHDETDTQYF
16	TRBJ2-7	TRBV20-1	TRBD2	.	TGCAGTGCTAGAGGGAGGACTAGCGGGGGGGCCTACGAGCAGTACTTC	CSARGRTSGGAYEQYF
14	TRBJ1-4	TRBV4-3	.	.	TGCGCCAGCAGCCTGGGGGCCGGGGATGAAAAACTGTTTTTT	CASSLGAGDEKLFF
18	TRBJ2-3	TRBV9	TRBD2	few	TGTGCCAGCAGCGTAGTTAGTAGCGGGAGGGCAACAGAAGATACGCAGTATTTT	CASSVVSSGRATEDTQYF
12	TRBJ2-7	TRBV7-2	.	few	TGTGCCAGCAGCTGGACAGTCTACGAGCAGTACTTC	CASSWTVYEQYF
18	TRBJ2-2	TRBV5-1	TRBD2	few	TGCGCCAGCAGCTTGGCCGGCGTGCGGGAGGCGAACACCGGGGAGCTGTTTTTT	CASSLAGVREANTGELFF
14	TRBJ1-5	TRBV20-1	TRBD1	.	TGCAGTGCTATAGCAAGACAGGGAAAACAGCCCCAGCATTTT	CSAIARQGKQPQHF
14	TRBJ2-1	TRBV4-1	.	few	TGCGCCAGCAGCCCCCGACAGATCATAGGGGAGCAGTTCTTC	CASSPRQIIGEQFF
12	TRBJ2-1	TRBV28	.	few	TGTGCCAGCAGTTTACAAAAGCGTGAGCAGTTCTTC	CASSLQKREQFF
13	TRBJ2-5	TRBV2	.	few	TGTGCCGGGAAGAGAGGAGGGCAAGAGACCCAGTACTTC	CAGKRGGQETQYF
15	TRBJ1-5	TRBV6-5	.	.	TGTGCCAGCAGTTACCTAGGTTATAGCAATCAGCCCCAGCATTTT	CASSYLGYSNQPQHF
13	TRBJ2-5	TRBV7-6	.	.	TGTGCCAGCAGCTATGGATCGCCGGAGACCCAGTACTTC	CASSYGSPETQYF
14	TRBJ2-7	TRBV15	.	few	TGTGCCACCAGCAGACCGGGACTCCCCTACGAGCAGTACTTC	CATSRPGLPYEQYF
19	TRBJ2-1	TRBV30	TRBD2	.	TGTGCCTGGAGGTCGGATATGGCGGGAGGGCCTAAACCATACAATGAGCAGTTCTTC	CAWRSDMAGGPKPYNEQFF